This T cell receptor (beta chain) was sequenced in a study of blood T cell repertoires in COVID-19. At the level of the study: Material from acute and convalescent COVID-19 was sourced from the United States, Italy and Spain.

Per the study methods: Cell counts per sample came from amplifying reference gene primers. Sequencing used immunoSEQ multiplex PCR; TCRdb keeps in-frame clones, though not all of them. From that table come the V and J calls and clone size; the DNA was used to work out D and trimming. Of hundreds of thousands of clones detected, about 91% appear once; the ten largest clones hold about 9.8%. Germline V gene sequence: CDR1 SGDLS, CDR2 YYNGEE. Trimming took 7 bases from V and 4 from J, leaving 17 bases between them. CDR3 size: 14 residues. Residents of around 24 US areas, aged about 18 to 95 years, made up the participants.

The sequenced sample was PBMCs or T cells enriched from blood (not recorded which). This TCR came from a woman aged 18-29 years who had recovered from COVID-19. The chain joins TRBV9 to TRBJ1-2, with a tentative D call TRBD1 (5 bases). In DNA, the CDR3 is TGTGCCAGCCAAGGGACCGGGAGGGCCTATGGCTACACCTTC. Protein: CASQGTGRAYGYTF.